This T cell receptor (beta chain) was identified during a study of T cell responses to AZD1222 COVID-19 vaccine. Study-level points and caveats: Reports indicate that nearly half of spike-specific TCRs are directed at unmutated variant regions.

V lost 5 bases, J lost 8 bases, and 12 bases lay in between. This CDR3 contains 12 residues. Germline assignment: CDR1 MDHEN and CDR2 SYDVKM. Sequencing was performed with immunoSEQ multiplex PCR; in TCRdb, only in-frame clones are kept and a portion is missing. The sample contains over 150,000 clones, 88% of which appear only once. Details on this clone: Its antigen remains unidentified.

The sequence was obtained from an adult in good health. The chain joins TRBV28 to TRBJ1-2; no clear D gene. The source was peripheral blood, collected on day 0 of AZD1222 vaccination. CDR3 nucleotide sequence: TGTGCCAGCAGTCAAACCCCGGGGGGCTACACCTTC. Residues: CASSQTPGGYTF.